This note documents a single T cell receptor (beta chain) sequence. Which antigen it targets is not known. Per-base quality was not reported, and no clone a single base away is much larger than it. The cohort comprised several hundred healthy bone marrow donors. At the time of sampling, all cohort members were nominally healthy, though unrecorded immune exposures were likely present. The donor tested CMV seronegative and was one of the 352 seronegative cohort members. Each donor provided a peripheral blood sample, and peripheral blood mononuclear cells were used for TCR beta sequencing. Genomic DNA extraction from the blood cell samples was performed with the Qiagen DNeasy Blood Extraction Kit. To prepare the library, the immunoSEQ multiplex PCR assay was applied. The multiplex PCR relied on a mix of 60 forward primers for TCR Vbeta segments and 13 reverse primers for TCR Jbeta segments. A multiplex PCR assay on genomic DNA amplified the CDR3 region of rearranged TCR beta genes. On the Illumina HiSeq System, the amplified TCR beta libraries were sequenced as 87-base-pair reads. Per the source publication's procedure: Across the roughly 700 repertoires, a later analysis counted roughly 84 million unique TCR beta chains, 9.5 million to 13 million of which were shared by at least two donors. To remove PCR and sequencing errors, raw reads were error-corrected and collapsed into unique sequences using a nearest-neighbor algorithm that merged closely related sequences. To assign V, D and J gene segments, CDR3 sequences were aligned to IMGT reference sequences. For a sequence to be retained, a match of at least six nucleotides to both a V gene segment and a J gene segment was required. Rearrangements were called productive when the CDR3 lacked stop codons and stayed in frame with V and J; all others were non-productive. Following IMGT convention, CDR3 was defined as the stretch from the second conserved V-encoded cysteine up to the conserved J-encoded phenylalanine. The earlier analysis of roughly 590 of the donors excluded sequences that lacked an unambiguous match to a single V gene segment. An earlier analysis of several hundred of the donors classified V segments as functional when productive rearrangements were above 56.7% and as segregating when the standard deviation between donors was above 5%. A statistical classification framework was developed to diagnose cytomegalovirus status using the catalog of TCR beta chain sequences. V and J gene assignment, in a later analysis, came from comparing TCR nucleotide sequences with IMGT/GENE-DB human TR gene sequences. In a later analysis, CDR3 sequences and most-parsimonious VDJ recombination scenarios were assigned using the TCRdist pipeline. A later analysis defined each TCR beta chain by its CDR3 amino acid sequence plus V-gene family, and excluded reads lacking a unique V-gene family. In a later analysis, 450 to 600 highly shared, low-generation-probability nucleotide sequences were removed to address suspected cross-contamination and a sequencing artifact. In a later analysis, a clonal expansion index for each public chain was calculated from normalized within-repertoire ranks of inferred template counts. Generation probabilities in a later analysis came from a VDJ recombination model fitted to out-of-frame rearrangements, and those results were checked against IGoR. A later analysis scored TCR-TCR, TCR-HLA and TCR-CMV co-occurrence with hypergeometric tests, applying a repertoire-size bias correction to TCR pairs. To estimate false discovery rates, a later analysis permuted the HLA or CMV assignments 20 times. In a later analysis, co-occurring TCRs were grouped using DBSCAN, with TCRdist sequence similarity added in when clustering inside HLA-allele-positive subsets. Repertoires with fewer than 30,000 or more than 120,000 public chains were left out of co-occurrence clustering, as were five repertoires with anomalous nucleotide sharing. This immuneACCESS table, as held by TCRdb, lists in-frame sequences with V and J called but not all clones. Of the missing ones, under half trace to an unresolved V gene in checked studies; the others have no known cause. V, J and clone size were drawn from that table, and D and trimming were deduced from the DNA. Here the sample has about 230,000 clones; around 80% occur a single time. The top ten constitute approximately 0.47% of the sample.

The data stem from a study of cytomegalovirus exposure and HLA in healthy donors (dated by TCRdb to 2015 to 2018). Notes on the research overall: An earlier analysis of some 620 of the donors reported approximately 260 Gb of sequence data and 95 million to 120 million unique TCR beta sequences obtained from roughly 180 million T cells. An early release covering roughly 600 HLA-typed donors comprised 300 to 350 gigabases of sequencing data and 65 million to 100 million unique TCR sequences. Of the roughly 390 genotyped donors, 65% to 90% fell in the genetic ancestry cluster associated with self-reported Caucasian donors. The study aimed to test whether signatures of past pathogen exposure could be identified by cataloging public T cell receptors. The T cell repertoires of around 730 subjects were profiled by immunosequencing and related to cytomegalovirus serostatus. Besides the first cohort of roughly 700 subjects, a separate validation cohort made up of 120 different subjects was used. To predict cytomegalovirus infection status, the study brought together high-throughput TCR immunosequencing, statistical association of individual TCRs with disease status, and machine learning. A later analysis re-examined previously published TCR beta repertoires from roughly 650 donors and added high-resolution HLA genotyping to investigate patterns of TCR occurrence. In the later analysis, no new phenotypic data were used to find candidate immune exposures; instead, reliance was placed on TCR beta sequences and their occurrence across donors. In an earlier analysis of 587 of the donors, high-throughput TCR beta sequencing was used to judge whether each TCR beta V gene segment behaved as functional or pseudogenic. Donor age, sex, ethnicity and CMV serostatus were collected together with the repertoire data. Genome-wide SNP genotypes for about 65% of the roughly 700 donors were used in a later genetic analysis, which treated that subset as a discovery cohort. Every discovery cohort repertoire had been produced on one sequencing platform. HLA typing included class I and class II loci at four-digit resolution. Typing coverage differed by locus: A, B, C, DRB1 and DQB1 were typed in roughly 620-630 donors, DQA1 in 522, DPA1 in some 600, and DPB1 in about 450. Because of strong linkage in the cohort, roughly five DR-DQ haplotypes were treated as single units for association and clustering. Among about 400 genotyped donors of the cohort, an average of around 250,000 unique TCR beta nucleotide sequences was sequenced per donor, of which 15% to 20% were non-productive. General findings and caveats noted by the study authors: Correlated functional status among segregating V segments might be attributable to linkage disequilibrium, but an unknown experimental factor could not be ruled out. Presence/absence analyses assumed roughly uniform sequencing depth across donors, an assumption that may not hold. When HLA alleles, especially DR and DQ, strongly co-occurred, TCR associations were difficult to assign to individual alleles. At a false discovery rate of 0.05, a later analysis linked roughly 17,000 TCR beta sequences to specific HLA alleles. V-gene and J-gene trimming of TCR beta chains was associated with a missense DCLRE1C variant in a later genetic analysis, and the association was replicated in an independent cohort. The classifier was reported to diagnose cytomegalovirus status with high specificity and sensitivity in both the original cohort and the validation cohort. According to a later genetic analysis, donors in an Asian-associated ancestry cluster had fewer N-insertions in productive TCRs than the approximately 650-donor mean. The earlier analysis of some 560 of the donors excluded around 17 rarely observed V segments, including chromosome 9 orphons, because counts were too low. Because HLA typing was unavailable for some donors at each locus, only the typed subset was used in association tests. Across donors, most TCR sequences were observed very rarely, whereas some public TCRs were present in many individuals. It was suggested by the authors that the approach could potentially be generalized to other disease states and immunological phenotypes. Three of the identified cytomegalovirus-associated TCR beta chains were confirmed in vitro to be specific for cytomegalovirus antigens. A further reported finding was that TCR beta sequences accurately predicted the HLA-A and HLA-B alleles for most subjects in the first cohort. A later analysis found that TCR association rates varied across HLA loci, with DRB1 alleles showing the most associated TCRs and HLA-C alleles the fewest. In this cohort, only TCR beta chains were sequenced, and detectable features were limited by the absence of alpha or paired-chain data. In a later analysis, most CMV-associated TCR beta chains were found to appear HLA-restricted, with HLA associations seemingly driven largely by CMV exposure. Broadly in line with IMGT annotations, most TCR beta V segments showed up in productive rearrangements about 87% or about 30% of the time in an earlier analysis of roughly 590 of the donors. Several of the top co-occurrence clusters appeared to be linked to parvovirus B19, influenza, CMV and Epstein-Barr virus, according to a later analysis. The study gave a list of under 200 TCR beta chains associated with cytomegalovirus. CMV serostatus was the only immune exposure information available for the cohort. Compared with equally common non-associated chains, HLA-associated TCR beta chains in a later analysis were more clonally expanded and had lower generation probabilities. A group of highly shared sequence variants was considered likely to be a technical artifact of the sequencing pipeline.

The TCR was taken from a boy between 10 and 17 years old in good health and CMV-seronegative. Sequenced: PBMCs.

The DNA sequence is TGTGCCAGCAGCCCGGACAGGGGGCGAGCTTTCTTT. Translation gives CASSPDRGRAFF. The V and J segments used are TRBV7-2 and TRBJ1-1; 11 central nucleotides agree with TRBD1. The CDR3, from cysteine to phenylalanine, totals 12 residues. The retained sequence is limited to the CDR3, 36 bases, with the frame set at the first base. Sequences SGHTA (CDR1) and FQGNSA (CDR2) are obtained from the germline V gene. The germline V end is reduced by 5 bases and the J end by 10 bases; junction bases left unmatched: 3.